This entry describes one T cell receptor (beta chain). Its specificity is unknown. The data stem from a study of CD8 T cells in ankylosing spondylitis. General observations from the study: Several highly homologous variants made up a TCR beta motif that seemed to typify ankylosing spondylitis blood. Disease-linked clones displayed a CD8+ phenotype and appeared relatively rarely in peripheral blood. Earlier work had already found some motif variants in reactive arthritis synovial fluid and blood. Matched ankylosing spondylitis synovial fluid reportedly showed significant enrichment of disease-linked clones.

J lost 2 bases, V lost 5 bases, and 1 base had no gene match. CDR1 is SQVTM, CDR2 ANQGSEA, per germline. CDR3 length: 13 amino acids. Generation of TCR beta libraries employed quantitative 5'-RACE incorporating molecular barcodes. TCRdb reprocessed the 5' RACE reads with MiXCR, giving one entry per CDR3 protein. The sample has 800,000 to 900,000 distinct CDR3 sequences, about 11% seen once. Sequenced material: blood, either unsorted or a sorted T cell fraction (not recorded which). The TCR sequence derives from a male donor with ankylosing spondylitis. The J gene is TRBJ2-5, the V gene TRBV29-1; 11 bases fit TRBD1. CDR3 sequence (DNA): TGCAGCGTTCGGGACAGGGGGCAAGAGACCCAGTACTTC. As protein: CSVRDRGQETQYF.